Listed here are 12 T cell receptor beta chains from one sample, sequenced in a study of shared clonotypes between healthy human individuals. CD45RO negativity and positive selection for CCR7 defined naive CD8 cells, a population that excluded terminally differentiated effector memory CD45RA+ cells. The protocol was immunoSEQ multiplex PCR, while the TCRdb copy is restricted to in-frame clones and leaves out a portion. Among about 2.2 million clones listed, roughly 91% were seen once. The sequenced sample consisted of naive CD8+ T cells from PBMCs. The receptors shown here come from a man in his late teens or twenties in good health. Some clones in this sample may be carry-over from other donors' samples.

The J gene is TRBJ2-7, the V gene TRBV9; D is unresolved. CDR1 is SGDLS and CDR2 is YYNGEE in the germline V gene. Deletions cut 3 bases from V and 5 bases from J, with 12 bases between. The CDR3 totals 13 residues. The CDR3 spells CASSGNGPNEQYF. The CDR3 DNA reads as TGTGCCAGCAGCGGTAATGGGCCAAACGAGCAGTACTTC.

The rearrangement links TRBV18 to TRBJ2-3, with a possible D match to TRBD2 (6 bases). Looked up from germline, CDR1 is KGHSH and CDR2 is LQKENI. The CDR3 extends over 16 amino acids. The V gene lost 6 bases and the J gene lost 0 bases, with 16 bases spanning the gap. CDR3 sequence (DNA): TGTGCCAGCTCCCAAAACCGTGGGACTAGCACAGATACGCAGTATTTT. Translating it yields CASSQNRGTSTDTQYF.

The chain is built from TRBV7-2 and TRBJ1-4, with no clear D. Germline CDR1 SGHTA, CDR2 FQGNSA. The CDR3 consists of 16 residues. Trimming removed 0 bases from V and 5 bases from J, with 13 bases in between. CDR3 sequence (DNA): TGTGCCAGCAGCTTAGCGCCCTGGGAGAAGAATGAAAAACTGTTTTTT. It encodes CASSLAPWEKNEKLFF.

The CDR3 spells CASSFGTGGGTEAFF. The CDR3 nucleotides are TGTGCCAGCAGTTTTGGGACAGGGGGGGGCACTGAAGCTTTCTTT. The chain combines TRBV28 with TRBJ1-1; 11 positions agree with TRBD1. The CDR3 contains 15 residues. Per germline, CDR1 MDHEN and CDR2 SYDVKM. Unmatched junction bases numbered 4, after V lost 3 bases and J lost 4 bases.

This clone was detected only once. This sequence joins TRBV9 and TRBJ2-3, with 8 positions matching TRBD1. The CDR3 contains 14 residues. Trimming at V came to 4 bases and at J to 2 bases, leaving 3 bases not matched to a gene. CDR1 is SGDLS, CDR2 YYNGEE, per germline. CDR3 sequence reads: CASSPGQDTDTQYF. In DNA, the CDR3 is TGTGCCAGCAGCCCGGGACAGGACACAGATACGCAGTATTTT.

This chain joins TRBV4-1 and TRBJ2-3, with 7 bases identical to TRBD2. The CDR3 runs to 16 residues. V lost 1 base to trimming and J lost 4 bases; unmatched junction nucleotides: 8. Germline values: CDR1 MGHRA, CDR2 YSYEKL. The CDR3 is CASSQGGGIRPDTQYF. The CDR3, as DNA: TGCGCCAGCAGCCAAGGGGGAGGGATCCGTCCAGATACGCAGTATTTT.

This clone was counted only a few times. This sequence joins TRBV19 and TRBJ1-1; D gene ambiguous. This CDR3 spans 12 amino acids. V was pared by 5 bases and J by 5 bases, with 9 bases between. Germline lookup yields CDR1 LNHDA and CDR2 SQIVND (reference sequence). DNA of the CDR3: TGTGCCAGTAGTTCCACGAGTACTGAAGCTTTCTTT. Residues: CASSSTSTEAFF.

The gene calls are TRBV29-1 and TRBJ2-1; a weak D match, TRBD2 (5 bases). Trimming took 0 bases from V and 11 from J, leaving 8 bases between them. Germline V lookup: CDR1 SQVTM, CDR2 ANQGSEA. This CDR3 has 11 amino acids. The DNA for the CDR3 is TGCAGCGTTGAAGATGGGAGCCAGCAGTTCTTC. This translates into CSVEDGSQQFF.

This sequence joins TRBV7-8 and TRBJ2-1; tentative D call: TRBD2 (5 bases). Germline values: CDR1 SGHVS, CDR2 FQNEAQ. The ends were cut back, 5 bases at V and 9 bases at J, with 23 bases in the middle. The CDR3 has 16 amino acids. The CDR3 bases are TGTGCCAGCAGCCCGAGTGGACGGCGGCGAGGAGGTGAGCAGTTCTTC. This codes for CASSPSGRRRGGEQFF.

The chain employs TRBV7-2 and TRBJ2-5, with unresolved D. CDR3 size: 15 residues. Trimming shortened V by 4 bases and J by 5 bases, and 17 bases separated the two germline ends. Germline CDR1 SGHTA, CDR2 FQGNSA. CDR3 nucleotide sequence: TGTGCCAGCAGCTCGAGGCATGGGGTCTCGGAGACCCAGTACTTC. Its protein product is CASSSRHGVSETQYF.

The chain uses TRBV9 and TRBJ1-2, with a possible D match to TRBD1 (6 bases). CDR3 length: 16 amino acids. V was trimmed by 0 bases and J by 2 bases, leaving 14 bases between them. Germline-derived CDR1 and CDR2 are SGDLS and YYNGEE. The CDR3 DNA follows: TGTGCCAGCAGCGTAGGAGGGGGGAGCCAGAACTATGGCTACACCTTC. It specifies CASSVGGGSQNYGYTF.

The chain links TRBV5-1 to TRBJ2-5; 12 nucleotides align to TRBD2. Unmatched junction bases numbered 9, after V lost 4 bases and J lost 5 bases. This CDR3 spans 16 amino acids. The V gene's germline CDR1 is SGHRS and CDR2 YFSETQ. CDR3 sequence (DNA): TGCGCCAGCAGCCCGACTAGCGGGAGTCTACTGGAGACCCAGTACTTC. Amino acid sequence: CASSPTSGSLLETQYF.